These 30 T cell receptor beta chains originate from one sample sequenced in a study of shared clonotypes between healthy human individuals. Profiling relied on immunoSEQ multiplex PCR, and the TCRdb table lists in-frame clones only, not all of them. The sample lists a few million clones, approximately 93% occurring once. Specimen: naive CD4+ T cells from PBMCs. Specified subset: CD45RA+ positively selected. The receptors originated from a man younger than 35 in good health. Some clones in this sample may be carry-over from other donors' samples.

The sample holds one count of this clone. This chain uses TRBV5-6 with TRBJ2-1, with 10 positions matching TRBD1. This CDR3 has 15 amino acids. The germline gives CDR1 SGHDT, CDR2 YYEEEE. J gave up 7 bases and V 1 base, and 5 bases lay outside the gene matches. The CDR3 reads CASSLNGQGENEQFF. CDR3 nucleotides: TGTGCCAGCAGCTTGAATGGACAGGGGGAAAATGAGCAGTTCTTC.

This clone was counted between two and nine times. Other DNA variants within this sample encode the same CDR3. This chain links TRBV9 with TRBJ2-7; TRBD2 matches at 10 bases. The CDR3 covers 14 residues. Per the germline V gene, CDR1 is SGDLS and CDR2 is YYNGEE. V lost 2 bases and J lost 3; bases outside the gene matches: 2. CDR3 loop: CASSVTSGNYEQYF. In DNA form, the CDR3 reads TGTGCCAGCAGCGTCACTAGCGGGAACTACGAGCAGTACTTC.

The chain recombines TRBV5-1 with TRBJ2-1; a possible D gene is TRBD2 (5 bases). Trimming took off 5 bases at V and 8 bases at J, with 29 bases between the two ends. Germline assignment: CDR1 SGHRS and CDR2 YFSETQ. The CDR3 has 18 residues. CDR3 region: CASRQAYYGRGRADEQFF. The CDR3 nucleotides are TGCGCCAGCAGACAAGCCTACTATGGTCGCGGGCGGGCGGATGAGCAGTTCTTC.

The chain links TRBV5-5 to TRBJ2-7; weak D call: TRBD1 (6 bases). Looked up from germline, CDR1 is SGHKS and CDR2 is YYEKEE (reference sequence). The CDR3 consists of 15 residues. Trimming cost V 2 bases and J 4 bases, with 16 bases left between them. The CDR3 bases are TGTGCCAGCAGCTTCTTAGGGGACAACTTGTACGAGCAGTACTTC. Protein: CASSFLGDNLYEQYF.

This chain's CDR3 is CASSLSDAPLEQYF. The DNA for the CDR3 is TGTGCCAGCAGCTTATCGGACGCCCCACTCGAGCAGTACTTC. The J gene is TRBJ2-7, the V gene TRBV11-2; D uncertain. CDR1 is SGHAT, CDR2 FQNNGV, per germline. This CDR3 contains 14 residues. The V gene lost 2 bases and the J gene lost 6 bases, with 14 bases spanning the gap.

A single count supports this clone. The chain has TRBV5-1 and TRBJ2-7, with unresolved D. V gave up 2 bases and J gave up 1 base, with 7 bases separating them. Looked up from germline, CDR1 is SGHRS and CDR2 is YFSETQ. The CDR3 is 13 residues long. CDR3 loop: CASSLGWSYEQYF. CDR3 coding DNA: TGCGCCAGCAGCTTAGGGTGGTCCTACGAGCAGTACTTC.

The chain is built from TRBV28 and TRBJ1-2, with D perhaps matching TRBD1 (5 bases). The CDR3 has 15 amino acids. Per germline, CDR1 MDHEN and CDR2 SYDVKM. V was pared by 6 bases and J by 7 bases, with 21 bases between. The DNA for the CDR3 is TGTGCCAGCAGCCAACAGGTGGGAAGCCACGTTGGCTACACCTTC. This codes for CASSQQVGSHVGYTF.

V and J are TRBV2 and TRBJ2-1, with TRBD2 identical over 13 bases. Germline CDR1 and CDR2: SNHLY and FYNNEI. This CDR3 has 14 amino acids. With 9 bases clipped from V and 8 bases from J, the junction kept 7 bases outside the gene matches. CDR3 loop: CASQTSGRADEQFF. CDR3 in DNA: TGTGCCAGTCAAACTAGCGGGAGGGCCGATGAGCAGTTCTTC.

The V call is TRBV5-1, the J call TRBJ2-5, with TRBD1 identical over 7 bases. With 4 bases clipped from V and 5 bases from J, the junction kept 5 bases outside the gene matches. CDR3 size: 13 residues. Germline V lookup: CDR1 SGHRS, CDR2 YFSETQ. The DNA for the CDR3 is TGCGCCAGCAGCGGGACAGTGGGGGAGACCCAGTACTTC. This translates into CASSGTVGETQYF.

J is TRBJ2-1 and V is TRBV6-5, with unresolved D. The CDR3 spans 13 residues. Trimming shortened V by 0 bases and J by 9 bases, and 9 bases separated the two germline ends. Germline V gene sequence: CDR1 MNHEY, CDR2 SVGAGI. CDR3 protein: CASSYSTAGEQFF. DNA for the CDR3: TGTGCCAGCAGTTACTCCACCGCCGGTGAGCAGTTCTTC.

This clone was seen a handful of times. The same CDR3 can be traced to other DNA sequences in this sample. The CDR3 loop reads CASSLPTGPNYGYTF. As DNA, the CDR3 is TGTGCCAGCAGCTTGCCTACAGGGCCCAACTATGGCTACACCTTC. This chain uses TRBV5-4 with TRBJ1-2; tentatively, D is TRBD1 (6 bases). The CDR3 is made up of 15 amino acids. Trimming left V 1 base short and J 2 bases short, with 12 bases between. The germline CDR1 and CDR2 sequences are SGHNT and YYREEE (reference sequence).

The chain is built from TRBV25-1 and TRBJ1-6; no clear D. V lost 3 bases and J lost 8, with 11 bases in between. Germline V gene lookup returns CDR1 MGHDK and CDR2 SYGVNS. The CDR3 sequence is 14 residues long. In DNA, the CDR3 is TGTGCCAGCAGTGATAGGCATGGGGATTCACCCCTCCACTTT. Translating gives CASSDRHGDSPLHF.

This clone appeared a single time. This chain connects TRBV18 to TRBJ2-7, with TRBD2 as a possible D gene (5 bases). The V gene lost 1 base and the J gene lost 4 bases, with 20 bases spanning the gap. CDR3 length: 17 amino acids. The germline V gene has CDR1 KGHSH and CDR2 LQKENI. In DNA form, the CDR3 reads TGTGCCAGCTCACCACAGAGTGTAGTGGGCGGGCTTTACGAGCAGTACTTC. This translates into CASSPQSVVGGLYEQYF.

The chain uses TRBV5-6 and TRBJ2-6; weak D call: TRBD1 (6 bases). Germline V gene data show CDR1 as SGHDT and CDR2 as YYEEEE. The CDR3 extends over 15 amino acids. V was trimmed by 3 bases and J by 6 bases, leaving 13 bases between them. The CDR3 is CASSSSGTLANVLTF. The DNA of the CDR3 is TGTGCCAGCAGCTCCTCTGGGACACTGGCCAACGTCCTGACTTTC.

V and J are TRBV4-1 and TRBJ2-2; 15 nucleotides agree with TRBD2. V lost 0 bases, J lost 5 bases, and 10 bases stayed unmatched. In germline, CDR1 is MGHRA, CDR2 YSYEKL. This CDR3 comprises 20 residues. CDR3 in DNA: TGCGCCAGCAGCCAAGAGGGGACTAGCGGGGGGATTCGGCGGACCGGGGAGCTGTTTTTT. Translating gives CASSQEGTSGGIRRTGELFF.

DNA of the CDR3: TGCGCCAGCAGCCAGCCCCGCAGGGGGCAGAATCAGCCCCAGCATTTT. This gives the protein CASSQPRRGQNQPQHF. V usage is TRBV4-1 and J usage is TRBJ1-5; 8 bases match TRBD1. The CDR3 has 16 residues. The germline V gene has CDR1 MGHRA and CDR2 YSYEKL. With 3 bases clipped from V and 4 bases from J, the junction kept 8 bases outside the gene matches.

The chain combines TRBV28 with TRBJ1-4; 7 bases match TRBD1. Germline V CDR1 and CDR2: MDHEN, SYDVKM. The CDR3 contains 15 residues. Trimming took 4 bases from V and 4 from J; bases not matched to a gene: 6. CDR3 loop: CASSSWTGLNEKLFF. CDR3 DNA: TGTGCCAGCAGTTCATGGACAGGACTTAATGAAAAACTGTTTTTT.

J is TRBJ2-7 and V is TRBV19, with TRBD1 identical over 8 bases. The CDR3 totals 14 residues. In germline, CDR1 is LNHDA, CDR2 SQIVND (reference sequence). The trim removed 6 bases at V and 6 bases at J, leaving 10 bases unmatched. CDR3 nucleotide sequence: TGTGCCAGTAGCGCCGGGACAGGTAAAGTCGAGCAGTACTTC. It yields the protein CASSAGTGKVEQYF.

With regard to this clone: Distinct nucleotide sequences in the sample also encode this CDR3. The chain links TRBV2 to TRBJ2-1, with D possibly being TRBD1 or TRBD2 (5 bases each). CDR1 and CDR2 (germline): SNHLY, FYNNEI. The V gene lost 7 bases and the J gene lost 0 bases, with 10 bases spanning the gap. CDR3 length equals 14 residues. The CDR3 here is CASMGESSYNEQFF. The CDR3 DNA sequence: TGTGCCAGCATGGGGGAGAGCTCCTACAATGAGCAGTTCTTC. Based on the CDR3 plus reference TRBV2 and TRBJ2-1, the full variable domain is EPEVTQTPSHQVTQMGQEVILRCVPISNHLYFYWYRQILGQKVEFLVSFYNNEISEKSEIFDDQFSVERPDGSNFTLKIRSTKLEDSAMYFCASMGESSYNEQFFGPGTRLTVL.

This clone was observed a few times. The J gene is TRBJ1-5, the V gene TRBV30; D gene ambiguous. CDR1 is GTSNPN and CDR2 is SVGIG in the germline V gene (reference sequence). This CDR3 region has 12 residues. Trimming removed 1 base from V and 3 bases from J, with 4 bases in between. The CDR3 spells CAWSGTNQPQHF. The CDR3 nucleotides are TGTGCCTGGAGTGGGACCAATCAGCCCCAGCATTTT.

The chain recombines TRBV6-6 with TRBJ2-7; 12 bases map to TRBD2. The CDR3 is made up of 15 amino acids. The trim removed 5 bases at V and 0 bases at J, leaving 2 bases unmatched. CDR1 is MNHNY and CDR2 is SVGAGI in the germline V gene (reference sequence). The CDR3 protein is CASSTSGRNSYEQYF. Written as DNA, the CDR3 is TGTGCCAGCAGTACTAGCGGGAGGAACTCCTACGAGCAGTACTTC.

The V call is TRBV15, the J call TRBJ2-7; D is perhaps TRBD2 (6 bases). This CDR3 comprises 16 residues. Germline V gene sequence: CDR1 LNHNV, CDR2 YYDKDF (reference sequence). The V gene lost 1 base and the J gene lost 3 bases, with 16 bases spanning the gap. CDR3 sequence reads: CATSRVRGPRIYEQYF. The CDR3 nucleotides read TGTGCCACCAGCAGAGTGCGGGGACCCAGGATCTACGAGCAGTACTTC.

The V and J genes are TRBV21-1 and TRBJ2-5. TRBV21-1 corresponds to a pseudogene. CDR3 length equals 13 residues. The DNA for the CDR3 is TGTGCCAGCAGCGGGGGACCTCAAGAGACCCAGTACTTC. Amino acids: CASSGGPQETQYF.

Turning to this clone: The same CDR3 arises from other DNA sequences in this sample as well. The rearrangement uses TRBV28 and TRBJ2-7; D is undetermined. Trimming took 5 bases from V and 2 from J, leaving 4 bases between them. Germline CDR1 MDHEN, CDR2 SYDVKM. This CDR3 spans 11 amino acids. CDR3 residues: CASSRAYEQYF. The CDR3, as DNA: TGTGCCAGCAGTCGCGCCTACGAGCAGTACTTC.

The gene calls are TRBV6-6 and TRBJ2-1; D uncertain. The CDR3 length is 12 residues. V lost 4 bases, J lost 9 bases, and 10 bases lay in between. Germline assignment: CDR1 MNHNY and CDR2 SVGAGI (reference sequence). The CDR3 DNA follows: TGTGCCAGCAGTTCCAGCATAGGTGAGCAGTTCTTC. Translated: CASSSSIGEQFF.

V gene TRBV18 combines with J gene TRBJ2-7; 9 positions agree with TRBD2. This CDR3 region has 14 residues. J was trimmed by 6 bases and V by 3 bases; bases with no gene match: 6. Germline loops: CDR1 KGHSH, CDR2 LQKENI. CDR3 in amino acids: CASSPTSGEREQYF. CDR3 sequence (DNA): TGTGCCAGCTCACCGACTAGCGGCGAGCGCGAGCAGTACTTC.

CDR3 sequence reads: CATRGGAYTEAFF. The CDR3 coding sequence is TGTGCCACCAGAGGGGGCGCGTACACTGAAGCTTTCTTT. This chain uses TRBV15 with TRBJ1-1; 7 bases are a match to TRBD1. Trimming removed 6 bases from V and 3 bases from J; junction bases left unmatched: 4. The CDR3 consists of 13 residues. Germline values: CDR1 LNHNV, CDR2 YYDKDF (reference sequence).

The chain joins TRBV5-1 to TRBJ1-1, with 9 nucleotides matching TRBD1. Germline CDR1 reads SGHRS; CDR2 reads YFSETQ. The CDR3 extends over 14 amino acids. V was pared by 6 bases and J by 3 bases, with 6 bases of the junction left unmatched. This CDR3 is CASMETGGYTEAFF. The CDR3 nucleotides read TGCGCCAGCATGGAGACAGGGGGGTACACTGAAGCTTTCTTT. The whole variable domain, remainder taken from reference TRBV5-1 and TRBJ1-1, is KAGVTQTPRYLIKTRGQQVTLSCSPISGHRSVSWYQQTPGQGLQFLFEYFSETQRNKGNFPGRFSGRQFSNSRSEMNVSTLELGDSALYLCASMETGGYTEAFFGQGTRLTVV.

The DNA for the CDR3 is TGTGCCAGCAGTCCCCAGGGCAGGAGGCAGCCCCAGCATTTT. This gives the protein CASSPQGRRQPQHF. The rearrangement joins TRBV28 to TRBJ1-5; D is perhaps TRBD1 (5 bases). This CDR3 is 14 amino acids long. Germline loops: CDR1 MDHEN, CDR2 SYDVKM. Trimming stripped 5 bases from V and 7 bases from J, with 15 bases between.

The chain uses TRBV2 and TRBJ2-2; weak D call: TRBD1 (5 bases). The V and J ends lost 3 bases and 5 bases respectively, with 7 bases between them. There are 13 residues in the CDR3. The V gene's germline CDR1 is SNHLY and CDR2 FYNNEI. CDR3 DNA sequence: TGTGCCAGCAGTGATAAGGGGACCGGGGAGCTGTTTTTT. This gives the protein CASSDKGTGELFF.